A single T cell receptor (beta chain) is shown here with its context. Its antigen is not identified. TCRdb independently ran MiXCR on the reads; one entry per CDR3 protein. The sample contains a few hundred thousand distinct CDR3 sequences, 9.5% of which appear only once. The sample originates from a study of T cell repertoires in cytomegalovirus infection. At the level of the study: Both CMV infection and a matching HLA type were indicated by public TCR beta signatures. Findings and limits, study-wide: The study identified carriers of CMV plus the relevant HLA from cumulative public TCR beta family frequency. What dominated the ex vivo response were HLA-C-restricted CMV-specific TCR beta clonotypes.

Trimming pared 3 bases from V and 5 bases from J, leaving 8 bases between. The CDR3 spans 13 residues. The germline CDR1 and CDR2 sequences are MNHEY and SMNVEV (reference sequence). The sample consisted of PBMCs. This TCR was sampled from a human donor in good health (CMV status not recorded). Some clones in this sample may be carry-over from other donors' samples. The V and J genes are TRBV27 and TRBJ2-1; D remains unclear. The CDR3 nucleotides read TGTGCCAGCAGTTTTCGACTGAACAATGAGCAGTTCTTC. It specifies CASSFRLNNEQFF.